The 30 T cell receptor beta chains listed next were all sequenced from one sample in a study of T cell responses to AZD1222 COVID-19 vaccine. Sequenced by immunoSEQ multiplex PCR; TCRdb stores in-frame clones only, minus some. Counted here are about 160,000 clones, 85% to 90% occurring once; the ten biggest clones make up roughly 5.5%. Sequenced here: peripheral blood, sampled on day 0 of AZD1222 vaccination. The receptors here all came from an adult in good health.

The chain employs TRBV28 and TRBJ1-5; D might be TRBD1 (6 bases). CDR1 is MDHEN and CDR2 is SYDVKM in the germline V gene. V was trimmed by 4 bases and J by 5 bases, leaving 15 bases between them. The CDR3 is made up of 15 amino acids. CDR3 region: CASSSPQGRDQPQHF. The CDR3 region has the DNA TGTGCCAGCAGTTCCCCACAGGGTAGGGATCAGCCCCAGCATTTT.

The V and J genes are TRBV7-9 and TRBJ1-4; no definite D call. The CDR3 is 15 residues long. Trimming cost V 1 base and J 3 bases, with 9 bases left between them. Germline CDR1 is SEHNR and CDR2 is FQNEAQ (reference sequence). This CDR3 reads CASSLGQKANEKLFF. Written as DNA, the CDR3 is TGTGCCAGCAGCTTAGGCCAGAAGGCTAATGAAAAACTGTTTTTT. The full variable domain, in which reference TRBV7-9 and TRBJ1-4 provide the parts outside the CDR3, is DTGVSQNPRHKITKRGQNVTFRCDPISEHNRLYWYRQTLGQGPEFLTYFQNEAQLEKSRLLSDRFSAERPKGSFSTLEIQRTEQGDSAMYLCASSLGQKANEKLFFGSGTQLSVL.

The table lists this clone with many counts. The gene calls are TRBV7-9 and TRBJ1-3, with D tentatively TRBD1 (6 bases). This CDR3 is built from 13 residues. Germline V gives CDR1 SEHNR, CDR2 FQNEAQ (reference sequence). Trimming removed 3 bases from V and 4 bases from J, with 7 bases in between. CDR3 sequence (DNA): TGTGCCAGCAGCTTCGGACAGGGAAACACCATATATTTT. As protein: CASSFGQGNTIYF.

The V and J genes are TRBV6-1 and TRBJ2-5; D is perhaps TRBD1 (6 bases). The CDR3 contains 15 residues. Trimming cost V 8 bases and J 2 bases, with 18 bases left between them. From germline, CDR1 is MNHNS and CDR2 SASEGT. As DNA, the CDR3 is TGTGCCAGCGCTATTGGGTGGGGGCGGCAAGAGACCCAGTACTTC. It translates to CASAIGWGRQETQYF.

The J gene is TRBJ2-3, the V gene TRBV6-5; D uncertain. V shed 9 bases and J shed 0 bases, with 16 bases lying between them. From germline, CDR1 is MNHEY and CDR2 SVGAGI. The CDR3 covers 15 residues. CDR3 bases: TGTGCCAGTCGACGGCAACCAGGTAGCACAGATACGCAGTATTTT. Protein: CASRRQPGSTDTQYF.

The chain combines TRBV20-1 with TRBJ2-5, with 7 bases lining up with TRBD1. The CDR3 extends over 14 amino acids. Per germline, CDR1 DFQATT and CDR2 SNEGSKA (reference sequence). V lost 3 bases and J lost 8; bases outside the gene matches: 12. The CDR3 loop is CSASTGTVPSTQYF. The CDR3 DNA sequence: TGCAGTGCTAGTACAGGGACAGTACCCTCAACCCAGTACTTC.

CDR3 protein: CSVLPGPAEAFF. CDR3 DNA sequence: TGCAGCGTTCTGCCGGGACCGGCTGAAGCTTTCTTT. The chain is built from TRBV29-1 and TRBJ1-1; D perhaps matches TRBD1 (5 bases). Germline CDR1 SQVTM, CDR2 ANQGSEA. This CDR3 comprises 12 residues. V was cut by 5 bases and J by 6 bases, with 13 bases left in between.

This clone was counted a single time. The chain carries TRBV5-1 and TRBJ2-2, with 7 bases lining up with TRBD2. Germline lookup yields CDR1 SGHRS and CDR2 YFSETQ. With 4 bases clipped from V and 3 bases from J, the junction kept 3 bases outside the gene matches. The CDR3 is 14 amino acids. The CDR3 nucleotides read TGCGCCAGCAGCAGGGACTACGACACCGGGGAGCTGTTTTTT. This encodes CASSRDYDTGELFF. Variable domain in full (rest from reference TRBV5-1 and TRBJ2-2): KAGVTQTPRYLIKTRGQQVTLSCSPISGHRSVSWYQQTPGQGLQFLFEYFSETQRNKGNFPGRFSGRQFSNSRSEMNVSTLELGDSALYLCASSRDYDTGELFFGEGSRLTVL.

This rearrangement joins TRBV19 to TRBJ1-2, with TRBD1 as a possible D gene (5 bases). Germline CDR1 is LNHDA and CDR2 is SQIVND (reference sequence). V lost 5 bases to trimming and J lost 8 bases, with 18 bases between them. This CDR3 contains 14 residues. CDR3 in DNA: TGTGCCAGTAGTTCGGGACTGCTGGTACGAGGCTACACCTTC. It specifies CASSSGLLVRGYTF.

The rearrangement links TRBV28 to TRBJ2-3, with 8 bases matching TRBD1. The germline gives CDR1 MDHEN, CDR2 SYDVKM. The J segment lost 0 bases and the V segment lost 8 bases, leaving 4 bases of the junction unmatched. This CDR3 contains 14 residues. The CDR3 loop reads CASQTGASTDTQYF. In nucleotides, the CDR3 is TGTGCCAGCCAGACAGGGGCTAGCACAGATACGCAGTATTTT.

The genes are TRBV5-4 and TRBJ2-1; possibly TRBD2 for D (5 bases). This CDR3 contains 12 residues. Germline V lookup: CDR1 SGHNT, CDR2 YYREEE (reference sequence). Trimming took off 4 bases at V and 7 bases at J, with 9 bases between the two ends. CDR3 amino acids: CASSPTGNEQFF. The CDR3 DNA is TGTGCCAGCAGCCCAACGGGGAATGAGCAGTTCTTC.

Regarding this clone: One end of the junction does not line up with germline, which may come from a read error. The chain recombines TRBV7-7 with TRBJ2-5; D unclear. CDR1 is SSHAT and CDR2 is FNYEAQ in the germline V gene (reference sequence). The CDR3 is made up of 13 amino acids. In DNA form, the CDR3 reads TGTGCTAGCAGCTTACAGAGGATGGAGACCCAGTACTTC. It is translated as CASSLQRMETQYF.

V is TRBV28 and J is TRBJ1-2; 7 nucleotides agree with TRBD1. This CDR3 has 18 residues. Losses at the gene ends were 7 bases for V and 4 bases for J; bases not matched to a gene: 21. Germline V gives CDR1 MDHEN, CDR2 SYDVKM. CDR3 in DNA: TGTGCCAGCATCCATAGCCGGGGACAGAGGGTTGGGGGCTATGGCTACACCTTC. It translates to CASIHSRGQRVGGYGYTF.

This clone turned up a few times. The chain couples TRBV28 to TRBJ1-5, with no clear D. Germline V gene lookup returns CDR1 MDHEN and CDR2 SYDVKM. Trimming shortened V by 7 bases and J by 2 bases, and 12 bases separated the two germline ends. The CDR3 is 14 amino acids. The CDR3 DNA reads TGTGCCAGCATAGACGGAAGGGGCAATCAGCCCCAGCATTTT. This encodes CASIDGRGNQPQHF.

The J gene is TRBJ1-2, the V gene TRBV27; tentative D call: TRBD1 (6 bases). This CDR3 comprises 16 residues. The V gene's germline CDR1 is MNHEY and CDR2 SMNVEV (reference sequence). V was trimmed by 2 bases and J by 4 bases, leaving 17 bases between them. The CDR3 is CASSLGPSGAGYGYTF. DNA for the CDR3: TGTGCCAGCAGTTTAGGTCCTTCAGGGGCCGGCTATGGCTACACCTTC.

Only a few counts were recorded for this clone. The chain is built from TRBV14 and TRBJ2-7, with D perhaps matching TRBD1 (5 bases). The V gene's germline CDR1 is SGHDN and CDR2 FVKESK. V lost 1 base and J lost 3, with 13 bases in between. This CDR3 contains 15 residues. CDR3 coding DNA: TGTGCCAGCAGCCAAGCCCCAGGGCGGAACTACGAGCAGTACTTC. It translates to CASSQAPGRNYEQYF.

This clone was observed a single time. The V and J genes are TRBV6-5 and TRBJ1-6; no definite D call. Between the trimmed V and J ends, which lost 0 bases and 1 base, there was a span of 7 bases. The germline V gene has CDR1 MNHEY and CDR2 SVGAGI. The CDR3 sequence is 16 residues long. DNA of the CDR3: TGTGCCAGCAGTTACTCGCGGGGTTCCTATAATTCACCCCTCCACTTT. It specifies CASSYSRGSYNSPLHF.

The chain combines TRBV28 with TRBJ1-5; D is perhaps TRBD1 (6 bases). Trimming took 7 bases from V and 6 from J, leaving 7 bases between them. Germline CDR1 is MDHEN and CDR2 is SYDVKM. The length of the CDR3 is 11 residues. For the CDR3, the DNA is TGTGCCAGCAAAGGGGGTCAGCCCCAGCATTTT. Its protein is CASKGGQPQHF.

The rearrangement links TRBV27 to TRBJ1-6, with TRBD1 as a possible D gene (5 bases). V was clipped by 4 bases and J by 6 bases, with 19 bases between them. Germline CDR1 is MNHEY and CDR2 is SMNVEV (reference sequence). The CDR3 totals 17 residues. DNA for the CDR3: TGTGCCAGCAGTTCGAGGGGTCTCTCGGCGGGTAATTCACCCCTCCACTTT. Translating gives CASSSRGLSAGNSPLHF.

This clone was detected a few times. V usage is TRBV19 and J usage is TRBJ2-5, with D perhaps matching TRBD1 (5 bases). CDR3 length: 15 residues. V was shortened by 1 base and J by 4 bases, with 13 bases between the two germline ends. The germline CDR1 and CDR2 sequences are LNHDA and SQIVND (reference sequence). CDR3 in amino acids: CASSIGGSKGETQYF. CDR3 in DNA: TGTGCCAGTAGTATAGGGGGCAGTAAGGGAGAGACCCAGTACTTC.

The rearrangement links TRBV9 to TRBJ2-2; D assignment may be TRBD1 or TRBD2 (5 bases each). The CDR3 is 14 residues long. The V and J ends lost 0 bases and 14 bases respectively, with 17 bases between them. The germline V gene has CDR1 SGDLS and CDR2 YYNGEE. CDR3: CASSVGAGVDRLFF. In DNA form, the CDR3 reads TGTGCCAGCAGCGTAGGGGCCGGGGTCGACAGACTGTTTTTT.

V is TRBV7-2 and J is TRBJ2-7, with D perhaps being TRBD1 or TRBD2 (6 bases each). Trimming took off 5 bases at V and 3 bases at J, with 11 bases between the two ends. The germline V gene has CDR1 SGHTA and CDR2 FQGNSA. CDR3 length equals 13 residues. CDR3 sequence: CASSPGGYYEQYF. As DNA, the CDR3 is TGTGCCAGCAGCCCCGGGGGCTACTACGAGCAGTACTTC.

The chain couples TRBV6-6 to TRBJ1-2, with D hard to call. Germline V gene lookup returns CDR1 MNHNY and CDR2 SVGAGI (reference sequence). The CDR3 is 13 amino acids. V was trimmed by 5 bases and J by 2 bases, leaving 9 bases between them. The CDR3 region is CASSPGSNYGYTF. CDR3 nucleotides: TGTGCCAGCAGTCCGGGCTCGAACTATGGCTACACCTTC.

The chain has TRBV19 and TRBJ1-3; weak D call: TRBD1 (5 bases). The CDR3 consists of 14 residues. V was cut by 3 bases and J by 8 bases, with 14 bases left in between. CDR1 and CDR2 (germline): LNHDA, SQIVND (reference sequence). CDR3: CASSIAGPGDTIYF. As DNA, the CDR3 is TGTGCCAGTAGTATCGCGGGGCCCGGGGACACCATATATTTT.

The chain couples TRBV28 to TRBJ2-2; D tentatively reads TRBD1 or TRBD2 (6 bases each). CDR1 MDHEN and CDR2 SYDVKM come from the germline V gene. The CDR3 has 15 residues. V lost 4 bases to trimming and J lost 1 base, with 10 bases between them. The CDR3 reads CASSWAGQNTGELFF. The CDR3 bases are TGTGCCAGCAGTTGGGCGGGACAGAACACCGGGGAGCTGTTTTTT.

The rearrangement joins TRBV5-1 to TRBJ2-7; 7 nucleotides agree with TRBD1. Trimming removed 7 bases from V and 5 bases from J; junction bases left unmatched: 3. The CDR3 is 11 amino acids. Germline V gene lookup returns CDR1 SGHRS and CDR2 YFSETQ. The CDR3 DNA follows: TGCGCCAGCCGAACAGGGGACGAGCAGTACTTC. Residues: CASRTGDEQYF.

This chain uses TRBV24-1 with TRBJ2-3, with D perhaps being TRBD1 or TRBD2 (5 bases each). V lost 4 bases and J 0 bases, leaving 31 bases between the germline ends. The CDR3 has 22 residues. The germline CDR1 and CDR2 sequences are KGHDR and SFDVKD. The CDR3 bases are TGTGCCACCAGTGACCCGAGACCGGGACGGATACCCAACACCCTTAGCACAGATACGCAGTATTTT. It specifies CATSDPRPGRIPNTLSTDTQYF.

J is TRBJ1-5 and V is TRBV2, with D hard to call. Trimming removed 5 bases from V and 3 bases from J, with 11 bases in between. Per the germline V gene, CDR1 is SNHLY and CDR2 is FYNNEI. CDR3 size: 14 residues. The CDR3 DNA is TGTGCCAGCAGTCTCTTACAGACCAATCAGCCCCAGCATTTT. The encoded protein is CASSLLQTNQPQHF.

The chain joins TRBV7-2 to TRBJ2-5; D is possibly TRBD2 (6 bases). Trimming left V 4 bases short and J 2 bases short, with 11 bases between. Germline assignment: CDR1 SGHTA and CDR2 FQGNSA. The CDR3 has 14 residues. The CDR3 nucleotides are TGTGCCAGCAGCTCCCAGGGAGGACAAGAGACCCAGTACTTC. Translation gives CASSSQGGQETQYF.

The J gene is TRBJ1-4, the V gene TRBV7-9; tentatively, D is TRBD1 (6 bases). In germline, CDR1 is SEHNR, CDR2 FQNEAQ (reference sequence). The CDR3 loop spans 14 amino acids. V was trimmed by 6 bases and J by 7 bases, leaving 15 bases between them. CDR3 nucleotides: TGTGCCAGCAGTTTGGCCCGACAGGCTGAAAAACTGTTTTTT. It codes for CASSLARQAEKLFF.